These 10 T cell receptor beta chains came from one sample sequenced in a study of blood T cell repertoires in COVID-19. The data were produced by immunoSEQ multiplex PCR, yet TCRdb's version contains in-frame clones alone and is incomplete. Of fewer than 20,000 clones listed, almost 85% were seen once; the top ten hold roughly 28%. Sequencing was carried out using peripheral blood. Source of these receptors: a woman in her sixties or seventies with active COVID-19.

The chain employs TRBV2 and TRBJ1-5, with D possibly being TRBD1 (5 bases). This CDR3 is 13 amino acids long. Germline V gene lookup returns CDR1 SNHLY and CDR2 FYNNEI. Trimming left V 8 bases short and J 1 base short, with 9 bases between. CDR3 loop: CASEQESNQPQHF. The DNA for the CDR3 is TGTGCCAGCGAACAGGAAAGCAATCAGCCCCAGCATTTT.

This clone was counted once. The chain joins TRBV27 to TRBJ2-3; TRBD1 might be the D (6 bases). Between the trimmed V and J ends, which lost 6 bases and 10 bases, there was a span of 11 bases. The V gene's germline CDR1 is MNHEY and CDR2 SMNVEV (reference sequence). This CDR3 comprises 11 residues. The CDR3 DNA sequence: TGTGCCAGCAGGAAAGGGGGTTCGCAGTATTTT. It yields the protein CASRKGGSQYF.

The chain couples TRBV18 to TRBJ1-3, with D uncertain. The length of the CDR3 is 15 residues. The germline V gene has CDR1 KGHSH and CDR2 LQKENI. The V and J ends lost 0 bases and 4 bases respectively, with 10 bases between them. DNA of the CDR3: TGTGCCAGCTCACCACCGAGACTCTCAGGAAACACCATATATTTT. This gives the protein CASSPPRLSGNTIYF.

The chain has TRBV14 and TRBJ2-3, with 7 bases that match TRBD2. The CDR3 spans 15 residues. Germline CDR1 SGHDN, CDR2 FVKESK. The J segment lost 2 bases and the V segment lost 1 base, leaving 3 bases of the junction unmatched. CDR3 region: CASSQAGRLTDTQYF. The DNA for the CDR3 is TGTGCCAGCAGCCAAGCCGGGAGGCTCACAGATACGCAGTATTTT.

V gene TRBV12-3 or TRBV12-4 combines with J gene TRBJ1-1, with a weak D call TRBD1 (6 bases). The V end was cut by 6 bases, the J end by 5 bases, with 13 bases between. The CDR3 consists of 13 residues. This CDR3 reads CASSLQGITEAFF. The CDR3 DNA follows: TGTGCCAGCAGCCTACAGGGTATAACTGAAGCTTTCTTT.

Remarks on this clone: Other DNA sequences in this sample translate to the same CDR3. The chain uses TRBV3-1 (or the pseudogene TRBV3-2) and TRBJ1-1; D may be TRBD1 (6 bases). The CDR3 is 14 amino acids. Per germline, CDR1 LGHDT and CDR2 YNNKEL (reference sequence). Trimming removed 1 base from V and 1 base from J, with 7 bases in between. The CDR3 loop is CASSQGGRNTEAFF. The DNA of the CDR3 is TGTGCCAGCAGCCAAGGGGGGCGGAACACTGAAGCTTTCTTT.

The J gene is TRBJ2-5, the V gene TRBV6-2 or TRBV6-3, with 8 bases aligning to TRBD2. CDR1 is MNHEY, CDR2 SVGEGT, per germline. After removal of 5 bases from V and 7 bases from J, the junction contained 18 bases not matched to a gene. The CDR3 contains 17 residues. CDR3 coding DNA: TGTGCCAGCAGTACCCCGCGGGGGGCCGGACGTCTAGGGACCCAGTACTTC. Translating it yields CASSTPRGAGRLGTQYF.

This chain uses TRBV28 with TRBJ1-2; TRBD1 is a possible D gene (5 bases). Germline V gene data show CDR1 as MDHEN and CDR2 as SYDVKM. V shed 5 bases and J shed 3 bases, with 22 bases lying between them. This CDR3 has 17 residues. The CDR3 DNA follows: TGTGCCAGCAGTCCCAACCCGAACACCCCAGGGTACTATGGCTACACCTTC. Encoded protein: CASSPNPNTPGYYGYTF.

The chain carries TRBV6-5 and TRBJ2-7; TRBD2 agrees at 16 bases. Germline CDR1 is MNHEY and CDR2 is SVGAGI. This CDR3 spans 15 amino acids. V was pared by 7 bases and J by 3 bases, with 3 bases of the junction left unmatched. The CDR3: CASTGTSGRGYEQYF. The CDR3 nucleotides read TGTGCCAGCACCGGGACTAGCGGGAGGGGCTACGAGCAGTACTTC.

The CDR3 protein is CASRRAGNEQFF. In nucleotides, the CDR3 is TGTGCCAGCAGGAGAGCGGGCAATGAGCAGTTCTTC. V gene TRBV7-9 combines with J gene TRBJ2-1, with a possible D match to TRBD2 (6 bases). This CDR3 has 12 residues. Germline-derived CDR1 and CDR2 are SEHNR and FQNEAQ (reference sequence). V was clipped by 6 bases and J by 6 bases, with 9 bases between them.